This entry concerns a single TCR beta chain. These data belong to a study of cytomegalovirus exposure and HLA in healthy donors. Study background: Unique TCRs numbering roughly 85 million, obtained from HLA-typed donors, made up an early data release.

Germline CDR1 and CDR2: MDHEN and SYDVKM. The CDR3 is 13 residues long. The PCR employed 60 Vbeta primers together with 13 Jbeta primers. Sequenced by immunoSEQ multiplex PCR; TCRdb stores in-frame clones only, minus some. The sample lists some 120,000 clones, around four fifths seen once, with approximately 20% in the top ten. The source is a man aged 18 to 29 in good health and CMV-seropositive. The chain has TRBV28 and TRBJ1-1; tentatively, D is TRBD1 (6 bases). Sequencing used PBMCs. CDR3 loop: CASGQLLNTEAFF. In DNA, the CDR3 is TGTGCTAGTGGACAGCTCTTGAACACTGAAGCTTTCTTT.